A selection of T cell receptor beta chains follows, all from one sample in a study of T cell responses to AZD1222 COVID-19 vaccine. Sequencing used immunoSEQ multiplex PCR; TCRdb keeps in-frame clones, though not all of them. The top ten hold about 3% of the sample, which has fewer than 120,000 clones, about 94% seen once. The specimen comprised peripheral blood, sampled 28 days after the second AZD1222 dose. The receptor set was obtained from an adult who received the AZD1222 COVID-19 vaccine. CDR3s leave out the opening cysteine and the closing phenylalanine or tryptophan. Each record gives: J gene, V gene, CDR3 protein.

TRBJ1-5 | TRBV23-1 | ASSQPNKGRRGQPQH
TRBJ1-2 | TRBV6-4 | ASSLEGGDYGYT
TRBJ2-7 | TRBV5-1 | ASSLAPEKNPYEQY
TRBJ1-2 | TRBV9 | ASSVFGFTNYGYT
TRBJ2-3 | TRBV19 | ASTSSGGLAGSDTQY
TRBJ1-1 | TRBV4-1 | ASSPSGGRTEAF
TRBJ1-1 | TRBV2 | ASSGEGTEAF
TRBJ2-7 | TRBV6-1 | ASSEAYGSYEQY
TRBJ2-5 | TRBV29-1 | SVDGRPQGVYQETQY
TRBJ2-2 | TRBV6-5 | ASSYRVAKNTGELF
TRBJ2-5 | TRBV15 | ATSRGQQETQY
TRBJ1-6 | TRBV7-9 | ASSQSGASISPLH
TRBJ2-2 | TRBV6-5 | ASSLQGGDTGELF
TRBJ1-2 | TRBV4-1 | ASSPRRTAALDGYT
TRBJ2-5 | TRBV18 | ASSPLGTGGETQY